This entry describes one TCR beta chain. Its target is not known. Axillary draining lymph nodes of breast cancer patients supplied the node samples. This entry belongs to a study of breast tumors, draining lymph nodes, adjacent tissues. The CDR3 runs to 13 residues. The V gene's germline CDR1 is LGHNT and CDR2 FRNRAP. Whole-study findings and limits: That most tumor T cells come from lymph nodes remained unproven. Luminal-like breast cancer showed significantly greater tumor-nontumor repertoire similarity than basal-like breast cancer did. The data were judged consistent with most tumor T cells coming from lymph node and expanding in tumor.

MiXCR, applied by TCRdb to the multiplex PCR reads, yields one record per CDR3 protein. This table holds about 140,000 distinct CDR3 sequences, around a third found once. Material for sequencing was axillary lymph node tissue. The chain employs TRBV12-5 and TRBJ2-3, with D unclear. The sequence was collected from a female donor with breast cancer. Some clones in this sample may be carry-over from other donors' samples. CDR3 region: CASSPRAVDTQYF. The CDR3 DNA sequence: TGTGCCAGCAGTCCCCGGGCCGTAGATACGCAGTATTTT. Filled out from reference TRBV12-5 and TRBJ2-3, the complete variable domain reads DARVTQTPRHKVTEMGQEVTMRCQPILGHNTVFWYRQTMMQGLELLAYFRNRAPLDDSGMPKDRFSAEMPDATLATLKIQPSEPRDSAVYFCASSPRAVDTQYFGPGTRLTVL.